The 25 T cell receptor beta chains below were found in one sample sequenced in a study of blood T cell repertoires in COVID-19. Sequenced by immunoSEQ multiplex PCR; TCRdb stores in-frame clones only, minus some. The table includes about 220,000 clones, around nine tenths detected once. The sequenced sample was PBMCs or T cells enriched from blood (not recorded which). Receptor source: a woman between 45 and 60 years old with acute COVID-19.

V usage is TRBV3-1 (or the pseudogene TRBV3-2) and J usage is TRBJ2-3, with a tentative D call TRBD2 (6 bases). Trimming left V 6 bases short and J 1 base short, with 20 bases between. Germline V CDR1 and CDR2: LGHDT, YNNKEL (reference sequence). CDR3 length: 17 residues. The CDR3 nucleotides are TGTGCCAGCAGAAAAGGATCGGCGGGAATCGGCACAGATACGCAGTATTTT. Residues: CASRKGSAGIGTDTQYF.

The chain links TRBV28 to TRBJ2-7; TRBD1 matches at 7 bases. CDR3 length: 12 residues. CDR1 is MDHEN and CDR2 is SYDVKM in the germline V gene. Trimming cost V 6 bases and J 5 bases; bases outside gene matches: 4. The CDR3 protein is CASSDRADEQYF. The CDR3 DNA reads as TGTGCCAGCAGCGACAGGGCGGACGAGCAGTACTTC. Using reference TRBV28 and TRBJ2-7 for the parts outside the CDR3, the full variable domain is DVKVTQSSRYLVKRTGEKVFLECVQDMDHENMFWYRQDPGLGLRLIYFSYDVKMKEKGDIPEGYSVSREKKERFSLILESASTNQTSMYLCASSDRADEQYFGPGTRLTVT.

The gene calls are TRBV27 and TRBJ2-3, with D perhaps TRBD2 (5 bases). This CDR3 has 15 amino acids. Germline CDR1 and CDR2: MNHEY and SMNVEV (reference sequence). Trimming removed 3 bases from V and 1 base from J, with 11 bases in between. CDR3 in DNA: TGTGCCAGCAGTTTCCAGCGGTTCGGCACAGATACGCAGTATTTT. Residues: CASSFQRFGTDTQYF.

This clone occurred once. The chain combines TRBV6-2 or TRBV6-3 with TRBJ2-5; D gene uncertain. The CDR3 extends over 11 amino acids. V dropped 5 bases and J dropped 1 base, with 2 bases sitting between them. Germline assignment: CDR1 MNHEY and CDR2 SVGEGT. CDR3 DNA sequence: TGTGCCAGCAGTCGCCAAGAGACCCAGTACTTC. It codes for CASSRQETQYF.

This clone was seen a handful of times. J is TRBJ1-1 and V is TRBV28; D is unclear. CDR3 size: 12 residues. V lost 2 bases and J lost 9, with 10 bases in between. Germline CDR1 is MDHEN and CDR2 is SYDVKM. The CDR3, as DNA: TGTGCCAGCAGTTTAAGGAGGCGTCAAGCTTTCTTT. It yields the protein CASSLRRRQAFF.

This sequence joins TRBV7-3 and TRBJ2-1; 11 bases match TRBD2. The germline CDR1 and CDR2 sequences are SGHTA and FQGTGA. The CDR3 is made up of 16 amino acids. The J segment lost 7 bases and the V segment lost 5 bases, leaving 10 bases of the junction unmatched. The CDR3 region has the DNA TGTGCCAGCAGCGCAGGGGGACTAGCGGTGAAAAATGAGCAGTTCTTC. It is translated as CASSAGGLAVKNEQFF.

The chain combines TRBV7-3 with TRBJ2-3, with TRBD2 identical over 9 bases. V gave up 1 base and J gave up 6 bases; unmatched junction bases: 5. CDR1 SGHTA and CDR2 FQGTGA come from the germline V gene. The CDR3 totals 15 residues. CDR3 in DNA: TGTGCCAGCAGCTTAAGGGCTAGCGGGGTGGATACGCAGTATTTT. It specifies CASSLRASGVDTQYF. Supplemented by reference TRBV7-3 and TRBJ2-3, the full variable domain reads GAGVSQTPSNKVTEKGKYVELRCDPISGHTALYWYRQSLGQGPEFLIYFQGTGAADDSGLPNDRFFAVRPEGSVSTLKIQRTERGDSAVYLCASSLRASGVDTQYFGPGTRLTVL.

V and J are TRBV5-1 and TRBJ2-7, with D possibly matching TRBD1 (6 bases). Trimming cost V 4 bases and J 0 bases, with 14 bases left between them. Per germline, CDR1 SGHRS and CDR2 YFSETQ. The length of the CDR3 is 15 residues. This CDR3 reads CASSPLDRLSYEQYF. The CDR3 DNA reads TGCGCCAGCAGCCCGCTCGACAGGCTCTCCTACGAGCAGTACTTC.

V and J are TRBV11-2 and TRBJ2-3; 12 bases are shared with TRBD2. The CDR3 totals 15 residues. Germline V gives CDR1 SGHAT, CDR2 FQNNGV. V lost 6 bases, J lost 3 bases, and 4 bases stayed unmatched. CDR3: CASRRTSGTTDTQYF. The CDR3 DNA follows: TGTGCCAGCAGACGGACTAGCGGGACGACAGATACGCAGTATTTT.

This chain uses TRBV10-3 with TRBJ2-3; D is unresolved. This CDR3 has 15 amino acids. The ends were cut back, 10 bases at V and 0 bases at J, with 17 bases in the middle. From germline, CDR1 is ENHRY and CDR2 SYGVKD. DNA for the CDR3: TGTGCCACCCGCGAGGTTGCCCTAAGCACAGATACGCAGTATTTT. Residues: CATREVALSTDTQYF.

The chain joins TRBV6-5 to TRBJ1-2; D uncertain. With 4 bases removed from V and 4 bases from J, the gap between germline ends came to 4 bases. Germline V gene data show CDR1 as MNHEY and CDR2 as SVGAGI. The CDR3 has 11 residues. DNA for the CDR3: TGTGCCAGCAGTTCCGGCTATGGCTACACCTTC. Protein sequence: CASSSGYGYTF.

There are a few counts of this clone. The chain joins TRBV6-6 to TRBJ1-1, with TRBD1 identical over 8 bases. The length of the CDR3 is 15 residues. The V gene's germline CDR1 is MNHNY and CDR2 SVGAGI (reference sequence). After removal of 2 bases from V and 4 bases from J, the junction contained 6 bases not matched to a gene. The CDR3 loop reads CASSYRGTGFTEAFF. The CDR3 nucleotides are TGTGCCAGCAGTTACCGGGGGACAGGTTTCACTGAAGCTTTCTTT.

This clone was observed a single time. In DNA, the CDR3 is TGTGCCAGCAGAGGGTCTAGCGGGCGAAACACCGGGGAGCTGTTTTTT. Its protein product is CASRGSSGRNTGELFF. V and J are TRBV28 and TRBJ2-2; 8 bases agree with TRBD2. The germline gives CDR1 MDHEN, CDR2 SYDVKM. This CDR3 comprises 16 residues. The J segment lost 2 bases and the V segment lost 6 bases, leaving 8 bases of the junction unmatched.

V gene TRBV7-2 combines with J gene TRBJ1-3; a weak D match, TRBD1 (6 bases). Deletions cut 2 bases from V and 0 bases from J, with 8 bases between. The CDR3 contains 15 residues. Germline V lookup: CDR1 SGHTA, CDR2 FQGNSA. CDR3 sequence (DNA): TGTGCCAGCAGCTTACAGGGGAGCTCTGGAAACACCATATATTTT. This codes for CASSLQGSSGNTIYF.

The V call is TRBV9, the J call TRBJ1-2, with 8 bases identical to TRBD1. Germline trimming cut 1 base from V and 4 bases from J; bases unmatched to any gene: 3. The CDR3 has 14 amino acids. In germline, CDR1 is SGDLS, CDR2 YYNGEE. For the CDR3, the DNA is TGTGCCAGCAGCGTACAGGGGGCGAGCTATGGCTACACCTTC. Translation gives CASSVQGASYGYTF.

The chain joins TRBV5-1 to TRBJ1-1; a weak D match, TRBD1 (6 bases). CDR1 is SGHRS and CDR2 is YFSETQ in the germline V gene. There are 13 residues in the CDR3. V gave up 3 bases and J gave up 0 bases, with 6 bases separating them. The CDR3 sequence is CASSWDMNTEAFF. For the CDR3, the DNA is TGCGCCAGCAGCTGGGACATGAACACTGAAGCTTTCTTT.

The chain employs TRBV4-2 and TRBJ1-4; TRBD1 matches at 9 bases. Germline trimming cut 4 bases from V and 8 bases from J; bases unmatched to any gene: 5. The length of the CDR3 is 14 residues. Germline V gives CDR1 LGHNA, CDR2 YNFKEQ. CDR3 sequence: CASSPGQGGEKLFF. The CDR3 DNA reads TGTGCCAGCAGCCCGGGACAGGGCGGAGAAAAACTGTTTTTT.

This sequence joins TRBV7-9 and TRBJ1-4; TRBD1 aligns across 9 bases. The germline CDR1 and CDR2 sequences are SEHNR and FQNEAQ (reference sequence). J was trimmed by 6 bases and V by 3 bases; bases with no gene match: 2. The CDR3 totals 14 residues. This CDR3 is CASSFRTGDEKLFF. CDR3 bases: TGTGCCAGCAGCTTCAGGACAGGGGATGAAAAACTGTTTTTT.

The CDR3 region is CASSSSGSSYEQYF. CDR3 nucleotide sequence: TGTGCCAGCAGTTCTAGCGGGTCCTCCTACGAGCAGTACTTC. The gene calls are TRBV6-2 or TRBV6-3 and TRBJ2-7; 8 nucleotides agree with TRBD2. This CDR3 is built from 14 residues. Germline values: CDR1 MNHEY, CDR2 SVGEGT. V gave up 4 bases and J gave up 0 bases; unmatched junction bases: 2.

The chain uses TRBV7-2 and TRBJ2-1; 8 positions agree with TRBD1. The germline V gene has CDR1 SGHTA and CDR2 FQGNSA. Trimming took 0 bases from V and 0 from J; bases not matched to a gene: 4. The CDR3 has 17 amino acids. The chain's CDR3 is CASSLAPGGYSYNEQFF. In DNA form, the CDR3 reads TGTGCCAGCAGCTTAGCCCCAGGGGGCTACTCCTACAATGAGCAGTTCTTC.

This chain connects TRBV6-5 to TRBJ2-1; the match to TRBD2 covers 8 bases. From germline, CDR1 is MNHEY and CDR2 SVGAGI. The CDR3 length is 14 residues. V shed 2 bases, J shed 6 bases, and the junction held 3 bases outside the gene matches. The CDR3 DNA is TGTGCCAGCAGTTACACTAGCGGAACCAATGAGCAGTTCTTC. It specifies CASSYTSGTNEQFF.

This chain uses TRBV6-5 with TRBJ1-1; D remains ambiguous. Germline V gene sequence: CDR1 MNHEY, CDR2 SVGAGI. The germline V and J ends were trimmed by 5 bases and 1 base, with 14 bases remaining between them. The CDR3 sequence is 15 residues long. CDR3: CASSQADNRNTEAFF. Here the CDR3 DNA reads TGTGCCAGCAGTCAGGCAGACAATAGGAACACTGAAGCTTTCTTT.

The chain carries TRBV7-9 and TRBJ1-4; 8 bases are a match to TRBD1. The germline CDR1 and CDR2 sequences are SEHNR and FQNEAQ (reference sequence). The CDR3 sequence is 14 residues long. Trimming at V came to 3 bases and at J to 10 bases, leaving 7 bases not matched to a gene. CDR3 bases: TGTGCCAGCAGCTTTGGACAGGGATTGGGAAAACTGTTTTTT. Translated, it gives CASSFGQGLGKLFF.

The chain has TRBV2 and TRBJ1-5, with a weak D call TRBD1 (5 bases). V shed 6 bases and J shed 7 bases, with 13 bases lying between them. The CDR3 loop spans 13 amino acids. Per the germline V gene, CDR1 is SNHLY and CDR2 is FYNNEI. CDR3 amino acids: CASRTGTLQPQHF. CDR3 nucleotides: TGTGCCAGCAGAACCGGGACTTTACAGCCCCAGCATTTT.

This chain joins TRBV19 and TRBJ1-2; D gene unclear. V was trimmed by 2 bases and J by 1 base, leaving 8 bases between them. This CDR3 comprises 14 residues. The V gene's germline CDR1 is LNHDA and CDR2 SQIVND (reference sequence). The CDR3 here is CASSISSGNYGYTF. The CDR3 DNA reads as TGTGCCAGTAGTATATCTTCGGGTAACTATGGCTACACCTTC.